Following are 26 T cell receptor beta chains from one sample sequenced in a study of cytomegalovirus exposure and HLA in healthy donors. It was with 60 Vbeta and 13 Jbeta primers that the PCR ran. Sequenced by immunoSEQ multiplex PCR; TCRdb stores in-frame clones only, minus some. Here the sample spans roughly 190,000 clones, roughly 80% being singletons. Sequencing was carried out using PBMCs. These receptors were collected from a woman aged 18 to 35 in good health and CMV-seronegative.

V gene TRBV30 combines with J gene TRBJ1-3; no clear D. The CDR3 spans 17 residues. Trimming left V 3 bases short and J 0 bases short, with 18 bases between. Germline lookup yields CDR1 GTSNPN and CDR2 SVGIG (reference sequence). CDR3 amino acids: CAWSRGETPSSGNTIYF. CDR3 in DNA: TGTGCCTGGAGCCGCGGGGAGACACCTAGCTCTGGAAACACCATATATTTT.

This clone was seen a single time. CDR3: CASSDDYGVSSYGYTF. CDR3 in DNA: TGTGCCAGCAGTGATGACTACGGGGTCTCGTCCTATGGCTACACCTTC. V usage is TRBV2 and J usage is TRBJ1-2; D ambiguous. V lost 3 bases and J lost 4, with 18 bases in between. This CDR3 spans 16 amino acids. Germline V CDR1 and CDR2: SNHLY, FYNNEI.

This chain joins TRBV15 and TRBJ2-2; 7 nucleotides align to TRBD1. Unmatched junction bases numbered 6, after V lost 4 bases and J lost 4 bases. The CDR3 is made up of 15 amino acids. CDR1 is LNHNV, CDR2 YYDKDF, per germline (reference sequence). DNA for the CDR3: TGTGCCACCAGCACAGGGGGAATTTTCACCGGGGAGCTGTTTTTT. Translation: CATSTGGIFTGELFF.

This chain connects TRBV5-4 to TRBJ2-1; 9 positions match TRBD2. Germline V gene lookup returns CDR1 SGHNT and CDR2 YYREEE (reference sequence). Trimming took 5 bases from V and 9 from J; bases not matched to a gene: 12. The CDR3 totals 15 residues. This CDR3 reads CASSPGTSRRGEQFF. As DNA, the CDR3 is TGTGCCAGCAGTCCCGGGACTAGCCGGAGGGGTGAGCAGTTCTTC.

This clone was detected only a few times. This CDR3 is CASSLRGVGNQPQHF. The CDR3, as DNA: TGTGCCAGCAGCTTAAGGGGTGTTGGCAATCAGCCCCAGCATTTT. The J gene is TRBJ1-5, the V gene TRBV28; perhaps TRBD1 as D (5 bases). V lost 6 bases to trimming and J lost 2 bases, with 14 bases between them. From germline, CDR1 is MDHEN and CDR2 SYDVKM. This CDR3 region has 15 residues. The full variable domain, its missing parts supplied by reference TRBV28 and TRBJ1-5, is DVKVTQSSRYLVKRTGEKVFLECVQDMDHENMFWYRQDPGLGLRLIYFSYDVKMKEKGDIPEGYSVSREKKERFSLILESASTNQTSMYLCASSLRGVGNQPQHFGDGTRLSIL.

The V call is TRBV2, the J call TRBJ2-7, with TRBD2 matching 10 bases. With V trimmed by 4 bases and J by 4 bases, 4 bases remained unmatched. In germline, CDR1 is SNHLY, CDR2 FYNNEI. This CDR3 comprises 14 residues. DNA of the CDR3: TGTGCCAGCAGTGTGGCTAGCGGGAGTTACGAGCAGTACTTC. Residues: CASSVASGSYEQYF.

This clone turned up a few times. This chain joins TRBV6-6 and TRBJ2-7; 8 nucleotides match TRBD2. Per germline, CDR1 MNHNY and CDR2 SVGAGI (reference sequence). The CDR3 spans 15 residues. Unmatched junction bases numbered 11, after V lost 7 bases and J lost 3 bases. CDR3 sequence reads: CASTGGRRDLYEQYF. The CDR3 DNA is TGTGCCAGCACGGGGGGGCGGCGGGATCTCTACGAGCAGTACTTC.

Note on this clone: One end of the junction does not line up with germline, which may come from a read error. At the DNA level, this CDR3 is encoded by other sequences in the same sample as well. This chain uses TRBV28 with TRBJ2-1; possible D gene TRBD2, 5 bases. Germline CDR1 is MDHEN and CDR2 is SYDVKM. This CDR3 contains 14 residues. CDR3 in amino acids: CASRGSLSYNEQFF. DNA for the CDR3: TGTGCCAGCAGGGGGAGCCTCTCCTACAACGAGCAGTTCTTC.

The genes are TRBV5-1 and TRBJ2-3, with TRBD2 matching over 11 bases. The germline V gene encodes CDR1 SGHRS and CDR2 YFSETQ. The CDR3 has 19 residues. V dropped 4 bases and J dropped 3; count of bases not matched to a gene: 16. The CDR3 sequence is CASSPARSLAGVRTDTQYF. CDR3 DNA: TGCGCCAGCAGCCCTGCCCGATCACTAGCGGGAGTTCGGACAGATACGCAGTATTTT.

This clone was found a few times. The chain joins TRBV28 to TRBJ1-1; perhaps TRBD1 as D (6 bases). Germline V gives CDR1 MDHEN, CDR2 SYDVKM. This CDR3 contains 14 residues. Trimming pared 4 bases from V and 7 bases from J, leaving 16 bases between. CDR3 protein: CASSSTGRTHEAFF. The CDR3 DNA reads TGTGCCAGCAGTTCGACAGGTAGAACCCATGAAGCTTTCTTT.

The CDR3 DNA follows: TGTGCCAGCAGTGAATTAGCGAGTTACAATGAGCAGTTCTTC. The encoded protein is CASSELASYNEQFF. The chain combines TRBV6-1 with TRBJ2-1, with D perhaps matching TRBD2 (5 bases). Germline CDR1 and CDR2: MNHNS and SASEGT. CDR3 size: 14 residues. Between the trimmed V and J ends, which lost 2 bases and 4 bases, there was a span of 9 bases.

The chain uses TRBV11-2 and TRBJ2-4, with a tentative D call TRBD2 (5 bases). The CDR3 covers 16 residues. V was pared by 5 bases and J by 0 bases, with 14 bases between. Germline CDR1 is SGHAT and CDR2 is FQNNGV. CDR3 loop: CASSTGELGAKNIQYF. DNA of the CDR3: TGTGCCAGCAGCACCGGGGAGCTGGGAGCCAAAAACATTCAGTACTTC. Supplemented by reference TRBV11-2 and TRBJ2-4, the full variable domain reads EAGVAQSPRYKIIEKRQSVAFWCNPISGHATLYWYQQILGQGPKLLIQFQNNGVVDDSQLPKDRFSAERLKGVDSTLKIQPAKLEDSAVYLCASSTGELGAKNIQYFGAGTRLSVL.

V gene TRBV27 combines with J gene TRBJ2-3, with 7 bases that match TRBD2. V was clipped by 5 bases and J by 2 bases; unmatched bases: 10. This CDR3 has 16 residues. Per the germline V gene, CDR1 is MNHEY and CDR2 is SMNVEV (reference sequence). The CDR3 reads CASSPSPSGSTDTQYF. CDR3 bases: TGTGCCAGCAGTCCCTCCCCTAGCGGTTCCACAGATACGCAGTATTTT.

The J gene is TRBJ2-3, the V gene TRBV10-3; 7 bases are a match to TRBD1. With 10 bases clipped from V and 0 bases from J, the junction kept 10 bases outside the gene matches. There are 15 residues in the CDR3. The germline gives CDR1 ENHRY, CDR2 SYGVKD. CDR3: CATRPTGASTDTQYF. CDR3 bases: TGTGCCACACGACCTACAGGGGCTAGCACAGATACGCAGTATTTT.

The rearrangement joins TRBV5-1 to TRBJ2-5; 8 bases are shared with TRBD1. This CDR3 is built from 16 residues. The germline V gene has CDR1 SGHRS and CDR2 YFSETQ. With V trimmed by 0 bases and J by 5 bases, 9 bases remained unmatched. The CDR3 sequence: CASSLAPGGYGETQYF. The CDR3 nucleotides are TGCGCCAGCAGCTTGGCCCCAGGGGGCTATGGGGAGACCCAGTACTTC.

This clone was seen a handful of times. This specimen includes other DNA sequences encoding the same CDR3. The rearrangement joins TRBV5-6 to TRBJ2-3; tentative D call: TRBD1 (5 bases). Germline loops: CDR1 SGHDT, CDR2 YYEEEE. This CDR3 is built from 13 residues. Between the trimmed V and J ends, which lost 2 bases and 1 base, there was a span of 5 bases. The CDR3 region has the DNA TGTGCCAGCAGCTTAGGGGGCACAGATACGCAGTATTTT. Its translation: CASSLGGTDTQYF.

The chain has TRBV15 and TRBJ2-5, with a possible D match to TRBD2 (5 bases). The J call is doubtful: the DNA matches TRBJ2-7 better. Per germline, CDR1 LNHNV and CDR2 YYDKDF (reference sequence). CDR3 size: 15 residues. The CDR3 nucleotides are TGTGCCACCAGCACCCCGTCCCGAGGGCCAAACGAGCAGTACTTC. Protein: CATSTPSRGPNEQYF.

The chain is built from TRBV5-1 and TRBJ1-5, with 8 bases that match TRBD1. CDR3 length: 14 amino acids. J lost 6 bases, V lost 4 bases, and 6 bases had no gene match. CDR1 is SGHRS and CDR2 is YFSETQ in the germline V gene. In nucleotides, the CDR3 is TGCGCCAGCAGCACGGGGACAGGAGGTCAGCCCCAGCATTTT. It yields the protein CASSTGTGGQPQHF. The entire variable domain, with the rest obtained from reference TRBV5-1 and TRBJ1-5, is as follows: KAGVTQTPRYLIKTRGQQVTLSCSPISGHRSVSWYQQTPGQGLQFLFEYFSETQRNKGNFPGRFSGRQFSNSRSEMNVSTLELGDSALYLCASSTGTGGQPQHFGDGTRLSIL.

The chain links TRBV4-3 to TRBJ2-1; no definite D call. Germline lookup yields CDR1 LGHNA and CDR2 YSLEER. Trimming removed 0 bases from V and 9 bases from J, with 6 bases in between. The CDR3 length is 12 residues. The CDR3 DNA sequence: TGCGCCAGCAGCCAAGATTTCAGTGAGCAGTTCTTC. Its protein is CASSQDFSEQFF.

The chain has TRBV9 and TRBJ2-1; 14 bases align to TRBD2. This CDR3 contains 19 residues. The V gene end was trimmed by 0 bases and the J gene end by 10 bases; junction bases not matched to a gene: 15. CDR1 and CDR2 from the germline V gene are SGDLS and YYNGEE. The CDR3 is CASSVGTWTPGLAGDEQFF. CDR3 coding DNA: TGTGCCAGCAGCGTAGGTACCTGGACCCCGGGACTAGCGGGAGACGAGCAGTTCTTC.

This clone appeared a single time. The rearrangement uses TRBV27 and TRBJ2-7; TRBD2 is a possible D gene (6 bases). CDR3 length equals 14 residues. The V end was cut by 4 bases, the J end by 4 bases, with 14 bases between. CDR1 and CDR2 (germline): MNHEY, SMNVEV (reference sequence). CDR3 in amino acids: CASSWGDPSYEQYF. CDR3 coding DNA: TGTGCCAGCAGTTGGGGGGACCCCTCATACGAGCAGTACTTC.

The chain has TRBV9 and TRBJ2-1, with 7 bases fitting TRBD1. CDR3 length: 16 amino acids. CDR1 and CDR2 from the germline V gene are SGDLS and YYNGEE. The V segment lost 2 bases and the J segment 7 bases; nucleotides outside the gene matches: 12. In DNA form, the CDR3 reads TGTGCCAGCAGCGTGTACAGGGGCGTAGGTATGAATGAGCAGTTCTTC. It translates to CASSVYRGVGMNEQFF.

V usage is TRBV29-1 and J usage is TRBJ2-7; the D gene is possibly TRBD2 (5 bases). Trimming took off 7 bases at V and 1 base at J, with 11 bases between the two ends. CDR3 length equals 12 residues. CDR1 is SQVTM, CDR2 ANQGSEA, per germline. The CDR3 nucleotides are TGCAGCGCATACGGGGTTTCCTACGAGCAGTACTTC. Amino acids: CSAYGVSYEQYF.

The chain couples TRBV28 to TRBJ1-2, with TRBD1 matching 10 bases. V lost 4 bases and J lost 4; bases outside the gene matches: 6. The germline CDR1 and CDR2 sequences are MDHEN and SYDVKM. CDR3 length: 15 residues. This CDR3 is CASSSTRDRGYGYTF. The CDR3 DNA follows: TGTGCCAGCAGTTCAACCCGGGACAGGGGCTATGGCTACACCTTC.

CDR3 amino acids: CASSPDEVSYSNQPQHF. CDR3 nucleotides: TGTGCCAGCAGCCCTGATGAGGTGTCGTATAGCAATCAGCCCCAGCATTTT. The V gene is TRBV7-8, the J gene TRBJ1-5; the D is unclear. The ends were cut back, 5 bases at V and 0 bases at J, with 17 bases in the middle. Per germline, CDR1 SGHVS and CDR2 FQNEAQ. CDR3 size: 17 residues.

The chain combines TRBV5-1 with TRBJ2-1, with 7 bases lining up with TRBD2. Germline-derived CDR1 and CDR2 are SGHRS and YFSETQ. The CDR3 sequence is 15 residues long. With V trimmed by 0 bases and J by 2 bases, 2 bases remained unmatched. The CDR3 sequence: CASSLDGGTYNEQFF. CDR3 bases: TGCGCCAGCAGCTTGGACGGGGGGACCTACAATGAGCAGTTCTTC.